This T cell receptor beta chain was captured by sequencing in a study of breast tumors, draining lymph nodes, adjacent tissues. The CDR3 length is 14 residues. The germline gives CDR1 SGHRS, CDR2 YFSETQ. The V and J ends lost 3 bases and 6 bases, in that order; junction bases with no gene match: 3. This clonotype was observed many times. A single record per CDR3 protein comes from TCRdb applying MiXCR to the multiplex PCR reads. The data show fewer than 250,000 distinct CDR3 sequences, roughly 30% seen once. Breast cancer patients provided tissue from their axillary draining lymph nodes. This sequence joins TRBV5-1 and TRBJ2-2; TRBD2 agrees at 9 bases. This TCR was sampled from a female donor with breast cancer. Some clones in this sample may be carry-over from other donors' samples. The sample consisted of axillary lymph node tissue. CDR3 in DNA: TGCGCCAGCAGCTGGGGGACTAGCCCCGGGGAGCTGTTTTTT. Amino acid sequence: CASSWGTSPGELFF.